The clone carrying this T cell receptor (beta chain) was recorded a few times. Its antigen remains unidentified. The germline gives CDR1 SGDLS, CDR2 YYNGEE. V was trimmed by 3 bases and J by 5 bases, leaving 15 bases between them. The CDR3 contains 16 residues. After constant-region reverse-primer amplification, full-length variable regions underwent semi-nested PCR with Nested Universal Primer A. TCRdb itself ran the 5' RACE reads through MiXCR, one entry per CDR3 protein. The repertoire includes about 41,000 distinct CDR3 sequences, 29% of them detected once, and roughly 4% sits in the top ten. Memory CD4+ cells were defined as CD4+CD45RO+CD25-. Findings and limits, study-wide: Tumor Tregs overlapped most with tumor, then blood, naive CD4+ cells. The TCR gene usage of tumor memory CD4+ T cells clustered together with blood and lymph node memory CD4+ cells and with lymph node naive CD4+ cells.

The rearrangement links TRBV9 to TRBJ1-6, with D perhaps matching TRBD1 (5 bases). Sequencing used memory CD4+ T cells sorted from a lymph node. Subset meaning: memory CD4+ T cells, CD4+CD45RO+CD25-. The receptor was derived from a female donor with breast cancer. The CDR3 DNA is TGTGCCAGCAGCGCCCCAGGGAGTTTAGATAATTCACCCCTCCACTTT. Translation gives CASSAPGSLDNSPLHF.